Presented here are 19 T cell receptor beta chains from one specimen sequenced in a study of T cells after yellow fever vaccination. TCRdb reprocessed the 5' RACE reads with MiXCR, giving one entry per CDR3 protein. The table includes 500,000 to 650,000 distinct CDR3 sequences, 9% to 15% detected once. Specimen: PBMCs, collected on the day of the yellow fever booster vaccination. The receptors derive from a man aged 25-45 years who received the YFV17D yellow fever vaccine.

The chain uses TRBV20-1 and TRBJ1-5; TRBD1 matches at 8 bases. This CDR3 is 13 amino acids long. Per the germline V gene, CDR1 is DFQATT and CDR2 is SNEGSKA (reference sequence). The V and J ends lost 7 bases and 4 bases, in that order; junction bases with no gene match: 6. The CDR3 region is CSVDRGDNQPQHF. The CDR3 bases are TGCAGTGTAGACAGGGGAGATAATCAGCCCCAGCATTTT.

For the CDR3, the DNA is TGCGCCAGCAGTGAGTCGATCGGCCCTAAAGAGCAGTACTTC. This codes for CASSESIGPKEQYF. V and J are TRBV10-1 and TRBJ2-7; unclear D gene. V was shortened by 0 bases and J by 7 bases, with 13 bases between the two germline ends. Germline lookup yields CDR1 WNHNN and CDR2 SYGVQD (reference sequence). The CDR3 runs 14 residues.

The CDR3 nucleotides read TGTGCCAGCAGCAAGGGACTAGGTCCCCTCTCTGGGGCCAACGTCCTGACTTTC. Its translation: CASSKGLGPLSGANVLTF. The chain links TRBV21-1 to TRBJ2-6; TRBD2, the table's D call, was not compared with the DNA. TRBV21-1 corresponds to a pseudogene. The CDR3 consists of 18 residues.

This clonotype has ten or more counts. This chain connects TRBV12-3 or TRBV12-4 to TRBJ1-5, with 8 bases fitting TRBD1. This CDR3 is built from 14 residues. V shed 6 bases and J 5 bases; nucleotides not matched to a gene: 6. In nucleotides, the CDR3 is TGTGCCAGCAGCCCTAGGGACAGGTATCAGCCCCAGCATTTT. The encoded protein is CASSPRDRYQPQHF.

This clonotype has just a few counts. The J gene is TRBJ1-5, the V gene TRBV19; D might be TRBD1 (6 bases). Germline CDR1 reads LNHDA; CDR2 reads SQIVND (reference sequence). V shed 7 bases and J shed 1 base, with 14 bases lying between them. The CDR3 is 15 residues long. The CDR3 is CASMGGGTSNQPQHF. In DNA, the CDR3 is TGTGCCAGTATGGGGGGAGGGACAAGCAATCAGCCCCAGCATTTT.

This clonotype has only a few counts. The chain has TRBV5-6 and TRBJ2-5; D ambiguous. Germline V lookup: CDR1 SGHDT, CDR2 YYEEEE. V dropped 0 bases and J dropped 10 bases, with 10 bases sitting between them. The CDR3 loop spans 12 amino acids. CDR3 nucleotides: TGTGCCAGCAGCTTGGCGCAGGTGCGCCAGTACTTC. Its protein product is CASSLAQVRQYF.

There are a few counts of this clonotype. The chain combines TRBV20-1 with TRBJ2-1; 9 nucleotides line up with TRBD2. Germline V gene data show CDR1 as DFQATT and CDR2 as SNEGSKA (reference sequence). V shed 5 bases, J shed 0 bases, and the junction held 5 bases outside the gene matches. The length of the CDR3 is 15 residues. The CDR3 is CSARLAGNSYNEQFF. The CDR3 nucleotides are TGCAGTGCTCGCCTAGCGGGAAACTCCTACAATGAGCAGTTCTTC.

CDR3 sequence reads: CASSPSEGYYGYTF. The CDR3 coding sequence is TGTGCCAGCAGCCCGTCCGAGGGTTACTATGGCTACACCTTC. The V gene is TRBV7-2, the J gene TRBJ1-2; D is unclear. Germline V gene sequence: CDR1 SGHTA, CDR2 FQGNSA. V was trimmed by 5 bases and J by 3 bases, leaving 13 bases between them. This CDR3 has 14 amino acids.

In DNA, the CDR3 is TGTGCCAGCAGTTACTCTGGGCAGCGGCAGACCCAGTACTTC. It codes for CASSYSGQRQTQYF. This chain uses TRBV6-5 with TRBJ2-5; weak D call: TRBD2 (5 bases). The germline gives CDR1 MNHEY, CDR2 SVGAGI. Trimming took off 0 bases at V and 6 bases at J, with 11 bases between the two ends. CDR3 size: 14 residues.

The CDR3 loop reads CSATGQGYSTNEKLFF. The CDR3 coding sequence is TGCAGTGCCACAGGGCAGGGTTACTCAACTAATGAAAAACTGTTTTTT. The chain carries TRBV20-1 and TRBJ1-4, with D perhaps TRBD1 (6 bases). Germline V CDR1 and CDR2: DFQATT, SNEGSKA (reference sequence). V lost 6 bases and J lost 0, with 17 bases in between. This CDR3 comprises 16 residues.

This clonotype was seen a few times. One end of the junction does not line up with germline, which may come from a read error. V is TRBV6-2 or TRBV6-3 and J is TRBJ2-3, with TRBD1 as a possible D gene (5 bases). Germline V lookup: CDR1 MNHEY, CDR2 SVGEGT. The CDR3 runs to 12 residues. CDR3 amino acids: CATLSSPQVHLF. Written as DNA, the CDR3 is TGTGCCACCCTCTCTTCGCCACAGGTCCACCTTTTT.

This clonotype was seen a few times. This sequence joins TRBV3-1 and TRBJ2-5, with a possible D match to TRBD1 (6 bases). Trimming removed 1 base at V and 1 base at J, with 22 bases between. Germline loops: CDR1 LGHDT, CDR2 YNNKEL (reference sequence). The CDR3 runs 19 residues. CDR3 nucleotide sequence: TGTGCCAGCAGCCAAGTGGGGTACTACAGGGAAGGCGGCCAAGAGACCCAGTACTTC. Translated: CASSQVGYYREGGQETQYF.

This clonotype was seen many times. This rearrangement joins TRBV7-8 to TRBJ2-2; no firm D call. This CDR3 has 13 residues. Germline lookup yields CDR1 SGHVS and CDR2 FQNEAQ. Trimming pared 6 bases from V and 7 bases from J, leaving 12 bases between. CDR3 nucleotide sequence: TGTGCCAGCAGTCACTCGCAGATCGGGGAGCTGTTTTTT. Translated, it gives CASSHSQIGELFF.

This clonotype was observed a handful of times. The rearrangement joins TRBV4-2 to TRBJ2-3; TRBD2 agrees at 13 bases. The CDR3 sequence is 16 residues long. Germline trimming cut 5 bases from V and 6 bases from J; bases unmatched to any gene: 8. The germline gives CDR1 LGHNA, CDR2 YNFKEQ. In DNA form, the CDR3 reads TGTGCCAGCAGCGCTCCGGGACTAGCGGGATCGGATACGCAGTATTTT. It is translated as CASSAPGLAGSDTQYF.

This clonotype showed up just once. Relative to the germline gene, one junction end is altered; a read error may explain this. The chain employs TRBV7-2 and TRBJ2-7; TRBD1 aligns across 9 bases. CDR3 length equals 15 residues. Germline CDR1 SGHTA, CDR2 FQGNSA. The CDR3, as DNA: TGTGCCAGCAGCCTGACTACAGGGGGCGTCTACGAGCTGTACTTC. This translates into CASSLTTGGVYELYF.

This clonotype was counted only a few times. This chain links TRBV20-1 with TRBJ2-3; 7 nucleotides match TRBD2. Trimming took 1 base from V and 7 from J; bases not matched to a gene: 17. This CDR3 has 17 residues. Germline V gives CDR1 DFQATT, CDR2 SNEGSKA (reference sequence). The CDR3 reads CSARGGWAGVIYHTQYF. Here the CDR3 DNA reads TGCAGTGCTAGAGGCGGTTGGGCGGGAGTAATCTACCATACGCAGTATTTT.

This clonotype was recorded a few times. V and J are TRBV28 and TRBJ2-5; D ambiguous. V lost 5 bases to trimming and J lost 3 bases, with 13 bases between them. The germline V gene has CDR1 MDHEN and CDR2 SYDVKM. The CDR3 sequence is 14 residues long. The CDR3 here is CASSHKSFKETQYF. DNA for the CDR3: TGTGCCAGCAGTCACAAGAGTTTCAAAGAGACCCAGTACTTC.

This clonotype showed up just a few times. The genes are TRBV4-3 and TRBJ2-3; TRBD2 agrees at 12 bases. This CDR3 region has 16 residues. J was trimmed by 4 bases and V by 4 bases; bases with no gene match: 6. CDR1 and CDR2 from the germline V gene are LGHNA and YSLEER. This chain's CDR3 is CASSLKLAGGADTQYF. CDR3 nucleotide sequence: TGCGCCAGCAGCCTAAAACTAGCGGGAGGCGCAGATACGCAGTATTTT.

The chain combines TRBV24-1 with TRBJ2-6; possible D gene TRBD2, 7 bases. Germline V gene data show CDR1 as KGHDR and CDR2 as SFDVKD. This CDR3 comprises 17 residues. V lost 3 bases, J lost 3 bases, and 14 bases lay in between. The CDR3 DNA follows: TGTGCCACCAGTGATGATGGGGGGGCAGGTGGGGCCAACGTCCTGACTTTC. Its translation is CATSDDGGAGGANVLTF.